These 13 T cell receptor beta chains originate from one sample sequenced in a study of blood T cell repertoires in COVID-19. Repertoires were generated with immunoSEQ multiplex PCR, while TCRdb's copy carries only in-frame clones and drops some. The data contain around 290,000 clones, roughly 90% of them seen just once; the ten biggest clones take up around 4.4%. Sequenced sample: peripheral blood. These receptors all come from a man aged 40-49 years with acute or convalescent COVID-19.

V and J are TRBV5-6 and TRBJ1-1; D is undetermined. Germline CDR1 reads SGHDT; CDR2 reads YYEEEE. CDR3 length: 15 residues. Trimming pared 4 bases from V and 3 bases from J, leaving 16 bases between. As DNA, the CDR3 is TGTGCCAGCAGCCCTTACATGAGGAGGTACACTGAAGCTTTCTTT. Amino acid sequence: CASSPYMRRYTEAFF.

V usage is TRBV6-1 and J usage is TRBJ2-3; no reliable D call. There are 14 residues in the CDR3. With 0 bases removed from V and 5 bases from J, the gap between germline ends came to 9 bases. The germline CDR1 and CDR2 sequences are MNHNS and SASEGT. The CDR3 sequence is CASSEAERGDTQYF. Written as DNA, the CDR3 is TGTGCCAGCAGTGAAGCGGAAAGAGGAGATACGCAGTATTTT.

This clone was counted once. The gene calls are TRBV2 and TRBJ1-1; D gene unclear. V lost 7 bases, J lost 11 bases, and 14 bases lay in between. The length of the CDR3 is 11 residues. Germline V gene data show CDR1 as SNHLY and CDR2 as FYNNEI. CDR3: CASTQAPRAFF. The CDR3 nucleotides are TGTGCCAGCACCCAAGCCCCACGGGCTTTCTTT.

The V call is TRBV6-6, the J call TRBJ1-4, with D unclear. Germline V gene sequence: CDR1 MNHNY, CDR2 SVGAGI (reference sequence). The germline V and J ends were trimmed by 0 bases and 8 bases, with 13 bases remaining between them. This CDR3 contains 15 residues. CDR3 region: CASSYSTTGGEKLFF. CDR3 in DNA: TGTGCCAGCAGTTACTCCACCACCGGAGGAGAAAAACTGTTTTTT.

This clone was observed once. Other DNA sequences in this sample translate to the same CDR3. The chain has TRBV5-1 and TRBJ1-4; 11 nucleotides match TRBD1. The V segment lost 4 bases and the J segment 7 bases; nucleotides outside the gene matches: 6. CDR1 is SGHRS and CDR2 is YFSETQ in the germline V gene. This CDR3 is 15 amino acids long. In DNA form, the CDR3 reads TGCGCCAGCAGCCTGGGGGACAGGGGGAGTGAAAAACTGTTTTTT. Protein product: CASSLGDRGSEKLFF.

The V call is TRBV7-2, the J call TRBJ2-7, with D tentatively TRBD1 (6 bases). Germline CDR1 and CDR2: SGHTA and FQGNSA. The CDR3 consists of 15 residues. V lost 7 bases to trimming and J lost 4 bases, with 20 bases between them. The CDR3 reads CASIYRQETFYEQYF. The DNA of the CDR3 is TGTGCCAGCATCTATCGACAGGAGACGTTTTACGAGCAGTACTTC.

The chain carries TRBV11-2 and TRBJ1-2; perhaps TRBD1 as D (5 bases). The germline V and J ends were trimmed by 1 base and 4 bases, with 10 bases remaining between them. The germline gives CDR1 SGHAT, CDR2 FQNNGV. The length of the CDR3 is 14 residues. The CDR3 DNA sequence: TGTGCCAGCAGCTTAGGGCAGGGCCTCTATGGCTACACCTTC. This gives the protein CASSLGQGLYGYTF.

The rearrangement uses TRBV4-2 and TRBJ2-7; 10 nucleotides line up with TRBD1. CDR1 LGHNA and CDR2 YNFKEQ come from the germline V gene. Trimming removed 2 bases from V and 4 bases from J; junction bases left unmatched: 5. The CDR3 has 15 residues. CDR3 sequence: CASSQTGTGDYEQYF. CDR3 nucleotides: TGTGCCAGCAGCCAAACCGGGACAGGGGATTACGAGCAGTACTTC.

The CDR3: CASSQMSDTQYF. The DNA of the CDR3 is TGTGCCAGCAGTCAGATGTCAGATACGCAGTATTTT. The chain links TRBV12-3 or TRBV12-4 to TRBJ2-3; D is uncertain. The germline V and J ends were trimmed by 5 bases and 4 bases, with 7 bases remaining between them. The CDR3 has 12 residues.

The sample holds one count of this clone. V usage is TRBV3-1 (or the pseudogene TRBV3-2) and J usage is TRBJ1-3, with unresolved D. CDR3 length: 16 residues. Germline V gene data show CDR1 as LGHDT and CDR2 as YNNKEL (reference sequence). The V end lost 1 base, the J end lost 4 bases, and 14 bases lay between the germline ends. CDR3 in amino acids: CASSQVRPSGGNTIYF. CDR3 DNA sequence: TGTGCCAGCAGCCAAGTTCGGCCGTCGGGGGGAAACACCATATATTTT.

The chain employs TRBV10-3 and TRBJ1-6; 10 bases line up with TRBD1. Germline V CDR1 and CDR2: ENHRY, SYGVKD. This CDR3 is 14 amino acids long. With 0 bases clipped from V and 14 bases from J, the junction kept 4 bases outside the gene matches. CDR3 DNA: TGTGCCATCAGTGAGTCGGGACAGGGGCTCGCCCTCCACTTT. This gives the protein CAISESGQGLALHF.

The chain carries TRBV9 and TRBJ1-2, with TRBD1 as a possible D gene (5 bases). The CDR3 sequence is 16 residues long. Germline assignment: CDR1 SGDLS and CDR2 YYNGEE. Between the trimmed V and J ends, which lost 4 bases and 5 bases, there was a span of 21 bases. This chain's CDR3 is CASSPGAGVALYGYTF. The CDR3 bases are TGTGCCAGCAGCCCGGGAGCGGGGGTGGCTTTGTATGGCTACACCTTC.

This chain uses TRBV5-1 with TRBJ2-3, with TRBD2 identical over 11 bases. The length of the CDR3 is 17 residues. Trimming cost V 2 bases and J 4 bases; bases outside gene matches: 9. Germline V gives CDR1 SGHRS, CDR2 YFSETQ. The DNA of the CDR3 is TGCGCCAGCAGCTTAGATGGGAGTAGCGGGGGGGCAGATACGCAGTATTTT. Amino acids: CASSLDGSSGGADTQYF. Together with reference TRBV5-1 and TRBJ2-3, the CDR3 gives the full variable domain: KAGVTQTPRYLIKTRGQQVTLSCSPISGHRSVSWYQQTPGQGLQFLFEYFSETQRNKGNFPGRFSGRQFSNSRSEMNVSTLELGDSALYLCASSLDGSSGGADTQYFGPGTRLTVL.